This T cell receptor (beta chain) was identified in a study of blood T cell repertoires in COVID-19. Study in general: T cells, B-cell-depleted T cells, or PBMCs provided the cDNA or gDNA that served as material.

Original analysis: Estimates of nucleated cell counts were drawn from the amplification of reference gene primers. Clones were sequenced by immunoSEQ multiplex PCR, and TCRdb holds only the in-frame ones, with some missing. D and trimming come from the DNA, and the V and J calls and clone size come from that table. Of about 81,000 clones detected, approximately 86% appear once; the ten largest clones hold 7% to 8%. The germline V gene has CDR1 SGHAT and CDR2 FQNNGV. The CDR3 is made up of 14 amino acids. Unmatched junction bases numbered 2, after V lost 2 bases and J lost 2 bases. The chain has TRBV11-2 and TRBJ2-7; TRBD2 agrees at 8 bases. The receptor comes from a man between 65 and 85 years old with acute or convalescent COVID-19. The sample consisted of peripheral blood. The CDR3 reads CASSLTGGPYEQYF. CDR3 coding DNA: TGTGCCAGCAGCTTAACGGGGGGGCCCTACGAGCAGTACTTC.